The clone carrying this T cell receptor (beta chain) was counted a single time. These data come from a study of T cells after somatic rescue of genetic block. This CDR3 contains 14 residues. Germline V gene data show CDR1 as MDHEN and CDR2 as SYDVKM. The junction had 4 bases not matched to a gene; V was cut back by 6 bases and J by 3 bases. Produced via immunoSEQ multiplex PCR; TCRdb's table is partial and in-frame only. The sample lists 110,000 or so clones, around nine tenths seen once, with more than 1.4% in the top ten. The specimen was peripheral blood mononuclear cells (PBMCs). This chain uses TRBV28 with TRBJ1-2; 10 nucleotides match TRBD1. The TCR sequence derives from a woman aged 18-29 years. CDR3 region: CASRRQGADYGYTF. CDR3 coding DNA: TGTGCCAGCAGACGACAGGGGGCGGACTATGGCTACACCTTC.